Given below is one TCR beta chain in context. Which antigen it targets is not known. Base-call qualities are not available, and no considerably larger clone is one nucleotide away. The time point label of this sample denotes: week 35, safety follow-up. A 20-mer mutant IDH1 peptide at 300 micrograms in Montanide made up each vaccine dose, which was injected subcutaneously together with topical imiquimod. Patients received eight vaccinations in weeks 1, 3, 5, 7, 11, 15, 19 and 23, corresponding to visits V03 through V10. The donors had newly diagnosed IDH1-mutant astrocytomas of WHO grade 3 or 4 that showed loss of nuclear ATRX. The samples were drawn from NOA16, a multicentre, single-arm, open-label phase I trial in Germany that tested a mutant IDH1 peptide vaccine in humans for the first time. Genomic DNA for TCRB sequencing was extracted from EDTA blood using the DNeasy Blood and Tissue Kit. Library construction relied on the immunoSEQ multiplex PCR assay. The hsTCRB Kit was used according to the manufacturer's protocol to amplify rearranged TCR beta chain sequences. TCRB libraries were sequenced on an Illumina MiSeq. From the authors' description of their analysis: The kit vendor's proprietary platform handled demultiplexing, trimming and gene mapping. TCRdb took this table from immuneACCESS and kept in-frame rearrangements with V and J called. Such tables lack part of the clones; where checked against another copy, unresolved V genes explain under half of the gap, and the rest is unexplained. For V, J and clone size, that table is used; D and trimming come from the DNA. The sample includes roughly 68,000 clones, with about 73% observed a single time. The ten top clones hold roughly 5% of the sample.

Compared with germline, V lacks 5 bases and J lacks 1 base; bases without a gene match: 3. Its CDR3 holds 14 amino acids, cysteine through phenylalanine. Only the CDR3 DNA is retained, 42 bases long and in frame from the first base. From the germline V gene, CDR1 is SGHVS and CDR2 is FQNEAQ. The sample is drawn from a study of a mutant IDH1 vaccine in newly diagnosed glioma (dated by TCRdb to the early 2020s). With regard to the full study: Vaccination began 4-6 weeks after radiotherapy alone, or alongside temozolomide cycles in the chemotherapy-containing groups. Of the approximately 35 treated patients, 62.5% were male and approximately 40% were female, and a mean age of 40.4 years was recorded. Prior to enrollment, patients had been given standard therapy consisting of radiotherapy alone, temozolomide alone, or radiochemotherapy with temozolomide, with the combination given to most patients. The week-35 safety follow-up was designated visit V12, and the week-47 end of study was designated visit V13. Peripheral blood was collected at six visits: V03 (baseline), V05, V07, V10, V12 and V13. Longitudinal TCRB deep sequencing was performed for around 23 treated patients wherever samples were available for exploratory analyses. Broader findings and caveats from the paper: According to the authors, sample limitations meant that analyses of patient blood samples could not be reproduced. Immune responses induced by the vaccine were seen in more than 85% of patients across multiple MHC alleles. Changes in the top peripheral T cell clonotypes picked up by TCRB sequencing did not appear to be linked to pseudoprogression. PBMC samples for TCRB deep sequencing were selected based on availability.

The specimen comprised PBMCs, sampled from a glioma patient whose treatment included an IDH1 peptide vaccine. The sequence came from a man in his fifties or sixties with glioma. The rearrangement combines TRBV7-8 with TRBJ2-5; 8 bases in between match TRBD2. The encoded CDR3 is CASSVRGGQETQYF. The nucleotide sequence reads TGTGCCAGCAGCGTACGGGGGGGCCAAGAGACCCAGTACTTC.